This is a list of T cell receptor beta chains from one sample in a study of control samples from healthy donors and cancer patients. The method was immunoSEQ multiplex PCR; TCRdb's version includes in-frame clones alone and lacks a portion of them. The repertoire holds some 79,000 clones, with more than 75% as singletons. The sequencing input was blood. These receptors all come from a woman between 50 and 59 years old in good health. Both conserved end residues are part of each CDR3. D genes are given only for firm matches. A row's size may be missing; if present it is once, few, many or a size class.

d_call	v_call	clone_size	j_call	cdr3_nt	cdr3_aa
.	TRBV21-1	.	TRBJ2-7	TGTGCCAGCAGGGGACAGGGGTGCCACGAGCAGTACTTC	CASRGQGCHEQYF
.	TRBV28	.	TRBJ2-3	TGTGCCAGCAGCGAGGGGGGGGAGGCGGCAGATACGCAGTATTTT	CASSEGGEAADTQYF
TRBD2	TRBV10-3	.	TRBJ2-2	TGTGCCATCAGTGTTCTAGCGGGGCCGAACACCGGGGAGCTGTTTTTT	CAISVLAGPNTGELFF
.	TRBV3-1/TRBV3-2	.	TRBJ2-7	TGTGCCAGCAGCCAAGGGACAGCCGTTTACTACGAGCAGTACTTC	CASSQGTAVYYEQYF
.	TRBV2	.	TRBJ2-7	TGTGCCAGCTGGGTGGGGAACGAGCAGTACTTC	CASWVGNEQYF
.	TRBV28	.	TRBJ2-1	TGTGCCAGCAGTACCTCAGGGGCTTCCTACAATGAGCAGTTCTTC	CASSTSGASYNEQFF
.	TRBV6-5	.	TRBJ2-3	TGTGCCAGCGGCGGAGCCTCCACAGATACGCAGTATTTT	CASGGASTDTQYF
.	TRBV6-1	.	TRBJ1-2	TGTGCCAGCAGTGAAGCGGGTACATCCCTTCTCGGCTACACCTTC	CASSEAGTSLLGYTF
.	TRBV25-1	few	TRBJ2-4	TGTGCCAGCAGTGAAGGTCCGGGACGCGCAGGTATTCAGTACTTC	CASSEGPGRAGIQYF
TRBD2	TRBV14	.	TRBJ2-2	TGTGCCAGCAGCCCCACTAGCGGGAGGGCCTTGGGGACCGGGGAGCTGTTTTTT	CASSPTSGRALGTGELFF
.	TRBV6-5	.	TRBJ1-2	TGTGCCAGCAGTTATCGAACGGTGGACGCTAACTATGGCTACACCTTC	CASSYRTVDANYGYTF
TRBD2	TRBV24-1	few	TRBJ2-1	TGTGCCACCAGTTCTAGCGGGAGGGCCGAGAGGGAGCAGTTCTTC	CATSSSGRAEREQFF
.	TRBV11-3	.	TRBJ2-3	TGTGCCAGCAGCTTATTGGGGTCCGCAGATACGCAGTATTTT	CASSLLGSADTQYF
.	TRBV19	.	TRBJ2-1	TGTGCCAGTAGTTTTCTGCGTGAGCAGTTCTTC	CASSFLREQFF
.	TRBV14	.	TRBJ1-2	TGTGCCAGCAGCCCTCCGGGGAGGATCCCCTATGGCTACACCTTC	CASSPPGRIPYGYTF
.	TRBV19	few	TRBJ1-5	TGTGCCAGTAGTACCAATGACAGGCTTAATCAGCCCCAGCATTTT	CASSTNDRLNQPQHF
.	TRBV9	.	TRBJ1-6	TGTGCCAGCAGCGTAGAAGGGGGTCATAATTCACCCCTCCACTTT	CASSVEGGHNSPLHF
TRBD2	TRBV5-1	.	TRBJ2-3	TGCGCCAGCAGCCTCCTAGCGGGAGAGATCACAGATACGCAGTATTTT	CASSLLAGEITDTQYF
.	TRBV5-1	.	TRBJ1-3	TGCGCCAGCAGCTTGTCTGGAAACACCATATATTTT	CASSLSGNTIYF
.	TRBV19	.	TRBJ2-5	TGTGCCAGTAGTTCAGGGGCGACAGGCGGGGAGACCCAGTACTTC	CASSSGATGGETQYF
.	TRBV5-4	.	TRBJ2-3	TGTGCCAGCAGCTTGGCTCTCGTGGCAGATACGCAGTATTTT	CASSLALVADTQYF
TRBD1	TRBV5-1	.	TRBJ2-2	TGCGCCAGCAGCTTGCCAGCGGGACAGGGGCACTCCGGGGAGCTGTTTTTT	CASSLPAGQGHSGELFF
TRBD2	TRBV10-3	.	TRBJ2-7	TGTGCCATCAGTGAGGGGCCTAGCGGGAGCACCAACGAGCAGTACTTC	CAISEGPSGSTNEQYF
.	TRBV7-3	.	TRBJ2-2	TGTGCCAGCAGCTTAAATGAGGGGGGAAGTTACACCGGGGAGCTGTTTTTT	CASSLNEGGSYTGELFF
.	TRBV30	.	TRBJ2-7	TGTGCCTGGAGGAACAAAGGGGTCGGCTACGAGCAGTACTTC	CAWRNKGVGYEQYF
.	TRBV27	.	TRBJ1-1	TGTGCCAGCAGTACAGACTGGGGCCAGACTGAAGCTTTCTTT	CASSTDWGQTEAFF
TRBD1	TRBV13	.	TRBJ1-1	TGTGCCAGCAACGTCCAGGGGGTCAACACTGAAGCTTTCTTT	CASNVQGVNTEAFF
TRBD1	TRBV11-2	.	TRBJ2-5	TGTGCCAGCAGCTTTTCGGACAGGGGATATCAAGAGACCCAGTACTTC	CASSFSDRGYQETQYF
.	TRBV28	.	TRBJ2-7	TGTGCCAGCAGTTTATTCACGACAGGAACCTACGAGCAGTACTTC	CASSLFTTGTYEQYF
.	TRBV5-5	.	TRBJ2-4	TGTGCCAGCAGCTTGGCGTGGCAGGGTAAAAACATTCAGTACTTC	CASSLAWQGKNIQYF
.	TRBV3-1/TRBV3-2	.	TRBJ1-1	TGTGCCAGCAGCCCCGAGGGAGTTCCGGCTTTCTTT	CASSPEGVPAFF
.	TRBV28	.	TRBJ1-2	TGTGCCAGCAGTTTCCGCCCGGGACAAAGCAATGGCTACACCTTC	CASSFRPGQSNGYTF
.	TRBV2	.	TRBJ1-1	TGTGCCAGCAGTGAATCAAACACTGAAGCTTTCTTT	CASSESNTEAFF
.	TRBV7-9	.	TRBJ2-3	TGTGCCAGCAGCTTAGCCGGAGCAGATACGCAGTATTTT	CASSLAGADTQYF
.	TRBV10-3	.	TRBJ2-3	TGTGCCATCAGTGACGTGGGAGTGGGGACGCAGTATTTT	CAISDVGVGTQYF
TRBD2	TRBV5-6	.	TRBJ2-4	TGTGCCAGCAGCCTCGGGGGGGTAAACATTCAGTACTTC	CASSLGGVNIQYF
.	TRBV11-2	few	TRBJ1-2	TGTGCCAGCAGCTTAGATTGGACGGCCAACTATGGCTACACCTTC	CASSLDWTANYGYTF